The clone carrying this TCR beta chain was observed a handful of times. Its antigen is undetermined. These data come from a study of identical twins. Study results and limitations: Out-of-frame beta sequences exhibited a weaker degree of excess twin sharing. Within monozygotic twins, out-of-frame TCR alpha sharing was underestimated by the models. Conclusions rested on cross-sectional statistics rather than following the same donors. Twins shared out-of-frame alpha sequences with excess low generation probability.

MiXCR, run by TCRdb on the 5' RACE reads, gives a single entry per CDR3 protein. This sample carries about 690,000 distinct CDR3 sequences, approximately 22% of them seen once, and the ten largest clones take 4.3%. These data also formed part of another study, on T cells expressing NK-cell markers.

The receptor was derived from a woman aged 18-35 years in good health. The material sequenced was PBMCs.

CDR3 protein: CSARQGALTFF. DNA of the CDR3: TGCAGTGCTAGACAGGGGGCTTTGACTTTCTTT. The V gene is TRBV20-1, the J gene TRBJ1-1, with 8 bases identical to TRBD1. The length of the CDR3 is 11 residues. Per germline, CDR1 DFQATT and CDR2 SNEGSKA (reference sequence). V shed 2 bases, J shed 12 bases, and the junction held 5 bases outside the gene matches.